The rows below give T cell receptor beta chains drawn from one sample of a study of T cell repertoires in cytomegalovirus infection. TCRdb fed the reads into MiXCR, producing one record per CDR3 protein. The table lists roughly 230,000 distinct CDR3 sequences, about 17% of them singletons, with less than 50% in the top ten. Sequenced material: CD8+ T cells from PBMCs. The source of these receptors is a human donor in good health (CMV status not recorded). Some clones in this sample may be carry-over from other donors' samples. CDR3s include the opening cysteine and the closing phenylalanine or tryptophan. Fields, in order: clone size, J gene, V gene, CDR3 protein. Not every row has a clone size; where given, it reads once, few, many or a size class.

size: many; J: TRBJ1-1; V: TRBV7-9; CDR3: CASSLVGRGGNTEAFF
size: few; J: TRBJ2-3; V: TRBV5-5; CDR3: CASSVGAASTDTQYF
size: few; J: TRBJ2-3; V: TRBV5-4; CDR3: CASSETSLITDTQYF
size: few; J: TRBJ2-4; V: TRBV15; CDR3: CATSRVYREGNIQYF
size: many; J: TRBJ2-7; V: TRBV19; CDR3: CASSPGQSYEQYF
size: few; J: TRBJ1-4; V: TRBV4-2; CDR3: CASSQIEGTTTNEKLFF
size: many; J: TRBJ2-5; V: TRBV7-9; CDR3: CASSLDSGKYF
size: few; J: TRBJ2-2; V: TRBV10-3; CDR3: CAISEGGQKIPNTGELFF
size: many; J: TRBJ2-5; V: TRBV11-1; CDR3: CASSLSPGLTQETQYF
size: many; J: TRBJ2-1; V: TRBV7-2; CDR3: CASSLVFERYFSNEQFF
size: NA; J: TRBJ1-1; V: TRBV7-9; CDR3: CASSLSMGPRGAEAFF
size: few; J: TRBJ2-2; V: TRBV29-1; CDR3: CSAIEGDTGELFF
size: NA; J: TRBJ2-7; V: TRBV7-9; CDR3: CASSPGGAYEQYF
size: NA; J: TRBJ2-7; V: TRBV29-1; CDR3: CSVEEHFEQYF
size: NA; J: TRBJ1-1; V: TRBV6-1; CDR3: CASTQYRTGYTEAFF
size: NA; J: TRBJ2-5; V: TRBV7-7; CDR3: CASSLVAGMMETQYF
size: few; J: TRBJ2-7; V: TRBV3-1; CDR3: CASSHASHYEQYF
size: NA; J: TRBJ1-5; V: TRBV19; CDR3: CASSIVIRSNQPQHF
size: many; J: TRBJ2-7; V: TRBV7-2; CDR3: CASSFGRGYEQYF
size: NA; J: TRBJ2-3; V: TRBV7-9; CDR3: CASSLAGLAGHDTQYF
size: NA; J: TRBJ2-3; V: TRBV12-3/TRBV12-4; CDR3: CASSLVALSPDTQYF
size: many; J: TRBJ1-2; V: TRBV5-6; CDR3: CASSAGAIPGYTF
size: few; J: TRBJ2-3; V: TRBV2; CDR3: CASSASVTDTQYF
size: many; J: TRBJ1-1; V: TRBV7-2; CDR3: CASSPGTGDDMTEAFF
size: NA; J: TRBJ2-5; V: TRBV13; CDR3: CASSSGLLEKTQYF
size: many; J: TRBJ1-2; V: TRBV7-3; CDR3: CASSLRQGDGYTF
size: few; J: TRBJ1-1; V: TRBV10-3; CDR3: CAISDSRGTTNTEAFF